These 14 T cell receptor beta chains originate from one sample sequenced in a study of breast tumors, draining lymph nodes, adjacent tissues. TCRdb fed the multiplex PCR reads into MiXCR, producing one record per CDR3 protein. The sample has around 22,000 distinct CDR3 sequences, roughly three fifths seen once; the top ten hold approximately 21%. The sample was tumor-adjacent breast tissue. The receptor source for this set is a female donor with breast cancer. Some clones in this sample may be carry-over from other donors' samples.

The rearrangement joins TRBV15 to TRBJ1-5, with D uncertain. Trimming stripped 3 bases from V and 5 bases from J, with 8 bases between. The CDR3 sequence is 13 residues long. Germline CDR1 is LNHNV and CDR2 is YYDKDF (reference sequence). Here the CDR3 reads CATSSMPYQPQHF. The CDR3 coding sequence is TGTGCCACCAGCAGCATGCCTTATCAGCCCCAGCATTTT.

The chain recombines TRBV2 with TRBJ2-1; 9 bases match TRBD2. The V gene end was trimmed by 6 bases and the J gene end by 3 bases; junction bases not matched to a gene: 6. CDR1 is SNHLY and CDR2 is FYNNEI in the germline V gene. The CDR3 runs to 15 residues. The CDR3 loop is CASSESGGIYNEQFF. CDR3 coding DNA: TGTGCCAGCAGCGAGAGCGGGGGGATCTACAATGAGCAGTTCTTC.

J is TRBJ1-2 and V is TRBV24-1; tentative D call: TRBD1 (6 bases). The CDR3 is 14 amino acids. V was shortened by 1 base and J by 3 bases, with 8 bases between the two germline ends. The germline CDR1 and CDR2 sequences are KGHDR and SFDVKD. The CDR3 nucleotides read TGTGCCACCAGTGATTTCAACAGGGACTATGGCTACACCTTC. Translated: CATSDFNRDYGYTF.

This clonotype is a singleton in its sample. CDR3 protein: CATHTAGYGYTF. The CDR3 DNA follows: TGTGCCACACACACGGCAGGGTACGGCTACACCTTC. This chain joins TRBV2 and TRBJ1-2; D might be TRBD1 (5 bases). V was trimmed by 10 bases and J by 8 bases, leaving 17 bases between them. CDR3 length: 12 residues. Germline V gene sequence: CDR1 SNHLY, CDR2 FYNNEI. The full variable domain, rest sourced from reference TRBV2 and TRBJ1-2, is EPEVTQTPSHQVTQMGQEVILRCVPISNHLYFYWYRQILGQKVEFLVSFYNNEISEKSEIFDDQFSVERPDGSNFTLKIRSTKLEDSAMYFCATHTAGYGYTFGSGTRLTVV.

In regard to this clonotype: One junction end does not reproduce the germline sequence, and a read error may be involved. The V call is TRBV7-9, the J call TRBJ2-7; TRBD2 agrees at 15 bases. CDR1 SEHNR and CDR2 FQNEAQ come from the germline V gene (reference sequence). CDR3 length equals 15 residues. CDR3 residues: CASSGLAGGDYEQHF. The CDR3 DNA reads TGTGCCAGCAGCGGACTAGCGGGGGGGGACTACGAGCAGCACTTC.

The rearrangement links TRBV6-1 to TRBJ1-5; D gene ambiguous. The germline CDR1 and CDR2 sequences are MNHNS and SASEGT. The CDR3 totals 17 residues. V was clipped by 2 bases and J by 1 base, with 15 bases between them. The CDR3 nucleotides are TGTGCCAGCAGTGAATACCTTTCGGCAGCCAGCAATCAGCCCCAGCATTTT. This codes for CASSEYLSAASNQPQHF.

CDR3 bases: TGCAGCGTTGTTCAGGGCAACTCTGGGGCCAACGTCCTGACTTTC. As protein: CSVVQGNSGANVLTF. The V call is TRBV29-1, the J call TRBJ2-6; D is perhaps TRBD1 (5 bases). Trimming shortened V by 4 bases and J by 0 bases, and 10 bases separated the two germline ends. The CDR3 totals 15 residues. The germline CDR1 and CDR2 sequences are SQVTM and ANQGSEA.

The chain links TRBV7-9 to TRBJ2-7; 12 nucleotides agree with TRBD2. Germline V gene sequence: CDR1 SEHNR, CDR2 FQNEAQ (reference sequence). The CDR3 is 15 amino acids. V gave up 1 base and J gave up 6 bases; unmatched junction bases: 4. For the CDR3, the DNA is TGTGCCAGCAGCTTAGTGACTAGCGGGAGTACCGAGCAGTACTTC. Translation gives CASSLVTSGSTEQYF.

The chain carries TRBV6-5 and TRBJ2-7, with 10 bases lining up with TRBD2. J gave up 3 bases and V 5 bases, and 7 bases lay outside the gene matches. Germline loops: CDR1 MNHEY, CDR2 SVGAGI. There are 15 residues in the CDR3. In nucleotides, the CDR3 is TGTGCCAGCAGTCCGCTTAGCGGGGGGAGCTACGAGCAGTACTTC. This sequence encodes CASSPLSGGSYEQYF.

The V and J genes are TRBV20-1 and TRBJ1-2; D gene uncertain. The germline V and J ends were trimmed by 6 bases and 6 bases, with 17 bases remaining between them. The germline V gene has CDR1 DFQATT and CDR2 SNEGSKA (reference sequence). This CDR3 region has 13 residues. The CDR3 DNA reads as TGCAGTGCCAGCAGCCTGACGGAAAATGGCTACACCTTC. This gives the protein CSASSLTENGYTF.

The chain combines TRBV7-9 with TRBJ2-7, with D hard to call. In germline, CDR1 is SEHNR, CDR2 FQNEAQ (reference sequence). The CDR3 loop spans 13 amino acids. V shed 6 bases and J shed 4 bases, with 13 bases lying between them. DNA of the CDR3: TGTGCCAGCAGTTTATCCGGTATGTACGAGCAGTACTTC. It translates to CASSLSGMYEQYF.

The chain has TRBV3-1 and TRBJ2-3; D is ambiguous. The CDR3 consists of 13 residues. Deletions cut 1 base from V and 1 base from J, with 3 bases between. Germline V gene data show CDR1 as LGHDT and CDR2 as YNNKEL (reference sequence). The CDR3 nucleotides are TGTGCCAGCAGCCAAGGGGGCACAGATACGCAGTATTTT. This gives the protein CASSQGGTDTQYF.

This clonotype was seen repeatedly, ten times or more. This chain joins TRBV24-1 and TRBJ2-5; 7 bases map to TRBD2. Germline CDR1 reads KGHDR; CDR2 reads SFDVKD. The J segment lost 2 bases and the V segment lost 9 bases, leaving 11 bases of the junction unmatched. The CDR3 is made up of 15 amino acids. CDR3 nucleotides: TGTGCCACCGGCGAGTGGGAGGGAACACAAGAGACCCAGTACTTC. This encodes CATGEWEGTQETQYF.

On this clonotype itself: Since a much larger clone is just one base distant, this may be a read error. The chain is built from TRBV7-9 and TRBJ1-1; TRBD1 matches 8 bases. Germline CDR1 reads SEHNR; CDR2 reads FQNEAQ (reference sequence). There are 14 residues in the CDR3. Here the CDR3 DNA reads TGTGCCAGCAGCGTGGACAGGGCGGGCACTGAAGCTCTCTTT. Its translation is CASSVDRAGTEALF.